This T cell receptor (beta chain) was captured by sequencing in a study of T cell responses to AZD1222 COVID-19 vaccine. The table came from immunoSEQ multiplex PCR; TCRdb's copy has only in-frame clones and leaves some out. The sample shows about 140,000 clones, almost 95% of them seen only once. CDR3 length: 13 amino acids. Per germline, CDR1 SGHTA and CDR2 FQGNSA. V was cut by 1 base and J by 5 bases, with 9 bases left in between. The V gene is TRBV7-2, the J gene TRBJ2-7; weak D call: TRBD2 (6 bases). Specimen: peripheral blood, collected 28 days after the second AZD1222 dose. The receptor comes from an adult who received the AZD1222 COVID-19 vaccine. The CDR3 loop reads CASSLVGGNEQYF. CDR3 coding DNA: TGTGCCAGCAGCTTAGTTGGAGGGAACGAGCAGTACTTC.